The 27 T cell receptor beta chains given below trace back to one sample, sequenced in a study of T-cell reconstitution after alpha-beta-depleted transplantation in children. As it was prepared, the TCRbeta library received unique molecular identifiers. TCRdb re-analysed the PCR reads in MiXCR, keeping a single row per CDR3 protein. The data show 420,000 or so distinct CDR3 sequences, with 11% seen just once and over 4.5% held by the top ten. Sequenced here: PBMCs from the stem cell graft donor, sampled from the stem cell graft. The receptors were sampled from a human donor who donated a stem cell graft to a child with acute myeloid leukemia.

The rearrangement uses TRBV9 and TRBJ2-5; 8 bases map to TRBD1. This CDR3 spans 15 amino acids. After removal of 4 bases from V and 3 bases from J, the junction contained 8 bases not matched to a gene. Germline CDR1 is SGDLS and CDR2 is YYNGEE. The CDR3 protein is CASSPRGQGEETQYF. CDR3 sequence (DNA): TGTGCCAGCAGCCCCCGAGGACAGGGAGAAGAGACCCAGTACTTC.

A few counts support this clonotype. The CDR3 here is CASSKTGTSRVGYNEQFF. The CDR3 coding sequence is TGTGCCAGCAGCAAAACCGGGACTAGTCGGGTGGGGTACAATGAGCAGTTCTTC. The chain couples TRBV7-2 to TRBJ2-1; TRBD2 matches at 8 bases. Germline assignment: CDR1 SGHTA and CDR2 FQGNSA. The ends lost 5 bases at V and 4 bases at J; junction bases unmatched: 16. The CDR3 length is 18 residues.

The chain joins TRBV5-1 to TRBJ2-2, with 16 positions matching TRBD2. Per the germline V gene, CDR1 is SGHRS and CDR2 is YFSETQ. The V segment lost 4 bases and the J segment 6 bases; nucleotides outside the gene matches: 18. The CDR3 has 21 residues. The DNA of the CDR3 is TGCGCCAGCAGCCGATATCCGGGACTAGCGGGAGGGAGACGAACACCCGGGGAGCTGTTTTTT. It translates to CASSRYPGLAGGRRTPGELFF.

This clonotype came up many times. V gene TRBV7-2 combines with J gene TRBJ1-3; D uncertain. Deletions cut 2 bases from V and 2 bases from J, with 10 bases between. CDR3 length equals 15 residues. Looked up from germline, CDR1 is SGHTA and CDR2 is FQGNSA. CDR3 loop: CASSLPGSPGNTIYF. The CDR3 region has the DNA TGTGCCAGCAGCTTACCCGGGTCCCCTGGAAACACCATATATTTT.

This clonotype has only a few counts. The V call is TRBV6-2 or TRBV6-3, the J call TRBJ2-6; no reliable D call. Trimming cost V 6 bases and J 3 bases, with 6 bases left between them. Germline values: CDR1 MNHEY, CDR2 SVGEGT. The CDR3 runs to 13 residues. As DNA, the CDR3 is TGTGCCAGCAGGGCTCATGGGGCCAACGTCCTGACTTTC. Encoded protein: CASRAHGANVLTF.

V and J are TRBV20-1 and TRBJ2-6; the D is unclear. Germline values: CDR1 DFQATT, CDR2 SNEGSKA (reference sequence). This CDR3 region has 17 residues. Trimming removed 2 bases at V and 1 base at J, with 15 bases between. For the CDR3, the DNA is TGCAGTGCTAGACCCCGTGGGGTGCGGTCTGGGGCCAACGTCCTGACTTTC. It encodes CSARPRGVRSGANVLTF.

The V call is TRBV20-1, the J call TRBJ1-5; 11 bases align to TRBD1. V was pared by 6 bases and J by 6 bases, with 10 bases of the junction left unmatched. The CDR3 length is 15 residues. CDR1 and CDR2 (germline): DFQATT, SNEGSKA (reference sequence). In DNA, the CDR3 is TGCAGTGCCTTAGTAGGGACAGGGGGATCTCAGCCCCAGCATTTT. Translated, it gives CSALVGTGGSQPQHF.

This clonotype occurred many times. The V gene is TRBV5-4, the J gene TRBJ2-2, with D possibly matching TRBD2 (5 bases). There are 15 residues in the CDR3. From germline, CDR1 is SGHNT and CDR2 YYREEE (reference sequence). With 2 bases removed from V and 3 bases from J, the gap between germline ends came to 11 bases. The DNA for the CDR3 is TGTGCCAGCAGCTTAGAGGGCGGTTACACCGGGGAGCTGTTTTTT. It specifies CASSLEGGYTGELFF. Drawing the rest from reference TRBV5-4 and TRBJ2-2, the complete variable domain is ETGVTQSPTHLIKTRGQQVTLRCSSQSGHNTVSWYQQALGQGPQFIFQYYREEENGRGNFPPRFSGLQFPNYSSELNVNALELDDSALYLCASSLEGGYTGELFFGEGSRLTVL.

The table lists this clonotype with a few counts. The chain combines TRBV25-1 with TRBJ2-3, with a weak D call TRBD2 (6 bases). The V end lost 4 bases, the J end lost 2 bases, and 10 bases lay between the germline ends. Germline V gives CDR1 MGHDK, CDR2 SYGVNS. The CDR3 loop spans 14 amino acids. The CDR3 sequence: CASSVAGPTDTQYF. Written as DNA, the CDR3 is TGTGCCAGCAGTGTGGCGGGACCCACAGATACGCAGTATTTT.

This clonotype was counted ten times or more. The CDR3 reads CSARDRRAGGAEAFF. The CDR3, as DNA: TGCAGTGCTAGAGATCGGCGGGCTGGGGGGGCTGAAGCTTTCTTT. The V gene is TRBV20-1, the J gene TRBJ1-1; D perhaps matches TRBD1 (5 bases). The V end lost 0 bases, the J end lost 6 bases, and 17 bases lay between the germline ends. Germline lookup yields CDR1 DFQATT and CDR2 SNEGSKA (reference sequence). CDR3 length: 15 residues.

V and J are TRBV5-5 and TRBJ2-7; 8 nucleotides line up with TRBD2. The CDR3 has 17 amino acids. Germline V gene lookup returns CDR1 SGHKS and CDR2 YYEKEE (reference sequence). Unmatched junction bases numbered 17, after V lost 3 bases and J lost 6 bases. In DNA, the CDR3 is TGTGCCAGCAGCTCCGACTCCGGGAGGGCTGGATTGGGCGAGCAGTACTTC. Protein product: CASSSDSGRAGLGEQYF.

This clonotype was recorded a few times. V gene TRBV20-1 combines with J gene TRBJ2-3; 8 nucleotides agree with TRBD2. CDR1 DFQATT and CDR2 SNEGSKA come from the germline V gene (reference sequence). CDR3 length equals 15 residues. CDR3 DNA: TGCAGCGCCGCCAGCGGGAGCGACCTAACTGGTACGCAGTATTTT. Its protein product is CSAASGSDLTGTQYF.

This chain links TRBV12-3 or TRBV12-4 with TRBJ2-3; D is possibly TRBD1 or TRBD2 (6 bases each). V lost 5 bases to trimming and J lost 7 bases, with 13 bases between them. This CDR3 is 13 amino acids long. The DNA for the CDR3 is TGTGCCAGCAGTCGGGAAGGGGGGAATACGCAGTATTTT. Residues: CASSREGGNTQYF.

This clonotype was seen a few times. The chain recombines TRBV12-3 or TRBV12-4 with TRBJ2-3, with 11 nucleotides matching TRBD2. V lost 6 bases to trimming and J lost 9 bases; unmatched junction nucleotides: 11. The CDR3 sequence is 15 residues long. The CDR3 nucleotides read TGTGCCAGCAGGCCACTAGCGGGGGACGCGGGGACGCAGTATTTT. It codes for CASRPLAGDAGTQYF.

The chain links TRBV20-1 to TRBJ2-2; 9 bases are shared with TRBD2. With 5 bases clipped from V and 7 bases from J, the junction kept 11 bases outside the gene matches. The length of the CDR3 is 15 residues. Germline V gives CDR1 DFQATT, CDR2 SNEGSKA (reference sequence). The CDR3 DNA reads as TGCAGTGCTGAAGGCGGGAGGGCCGCGGGCGGGGAGCTGTTTTTT. Its translation is CSAEGGRAAGGELFF.

This clonotype was seen more than once but under ten times. The J gene is TRBJ2-3, the V gene TRBV18; 9 bases align to TRBD1. J gave up 4 bases and V 3 bases, and 2 bases lay outside the gene matches. The CDR3 contains 14 residues. Germline assignment: CDR1 KGHSH and CDR2 LQKENI. CDR3 in amino acids: CASSPRQGADTQYF. CDR3 coding DNA: TGTGCCAGCTCACCTCGACAGGGGGCAGATACGCAGTATTTT.

This clonotype was seen a few times. This chain uses TRBV20-1 with TRBJ2-3; D might be TRBD1 or TRBD2, each matching 5 bases. CDR3 size: 15 residues. V was clipped by 6 bases and J by 2 bases, with 18 bases between them. Germline-derived CDR1 and CDR2 are DFQATT and SNEGSKA (reference sequence). In DNA, the CDR3 is TGCAGTGCCATCCCACGGGGACCTATCACAGATACGCAGTATTTT. Translated: CSAIPRGPITDTQYF.

This clonotype has a count of ten or more. This chain connects TRBV7-2 to TRBJ2-1; 12 nucleotides align to TRBD2. The CDR3 consists of 18 residues. CDR1 SGHTA and CDR2 FQGNSA come from the germline V gene. With V trimmed by 0 bases and J by 5 bases, 8 bases remained unmatched. CDR3 nucleotide sequence: TGTGCCAGCAGCTTAGCTTCAACGACTAGCGGGAGAGACAATGAGCAGTTCTTC. It codes for CASSLASTTSGRDNEQFF.

The chain is built from TRBV7-9 and TRBJ2-7; D is unclear. Germline assignment: CDR1 SEHNR and CDR2 FQNEAQ (reference sequence). This CDR3 is built from 15 residues. The V end lost 6 bases, the J end lost 1 base, and 16 bases lay between the germline ends. In DNA form, the CDR3 reads TGTGCCAGCAGTCGCGAAATGAGCAGTTCCTACGAGCAGTACTTC. Its translation: CASSREMSSSYEQYF. Complete variable domain (other parts from reference TRBV7-9 and TRBJ2-7): DTGVSQNPRHKITKRGQNVTFRCDPISEHNRLYWYRQTLGQGPEFLTYFQNEAQLEKSRLLSDRFSAERPKGSFSTLEIQRTEQGDSAMYLCASSREMSSSYEQYFGPGTRLTVT.

The gene calls are TRBV6-2 or TRBV6-3 and TRBJ2-1, with D unresolved. Trimming pared 2 bases from V and 0 bases from J, leaving 5 bases between. In germline, CDR1 is MNHEY, CDR2 SVGEGT. There are 14 residues in the CDR3. CDR3: CASSYATSYNEQFF. The CDR3, as DNA: TGTGCCAGCAGTTACGCCACCTCCTACAATGAGCAGTTCTTC.

The chain employs TRBV11-1 and TRBJ2-2; 10 bases are shared with TRBD1. J was trimmed by 5 bases and V by 5 bases; bases with no gene match: 8. This CDR3 spans 16 amino acids. Per germline, CDR1 SGHAT and CDR2 FQDESV (reference sequence). CDR3 nucleotide sequence: TGTGCCAGCAGCCACGGGGGGACAGGGGTTACCGGGGAGCTGTTTTTT. Protein product: CASSHGGTGVTGELFF. The entire variable domain, with the rest obtained from reference TRBV11-1 and TRBJ2-2, is as follows: EAEVAQSPRYKITEKSQAVAFWCDPISGHATLYWYRQILGQGPELLVQFQDESVVDDSQLPKDRFSAERLKGVDSTLKIQPAELGDSAMYLCASSHGGTGVTGELFFGEGSRLTVL.

This clonotype showed up just a few times. This chain links TRBV7-9 with TRBJ2-1, with 9 bases aligning to TRBD1. Germline V gene sequence: CDR1 SEHNR, CDR2 FQNEAQ (reference sequence). The J segment lost 2 bases and the V segment lost 5 bases, leaving 7 bases of the junction unmatched. The CDR3 has 16 residues. This chain's CDR3 is CASSPPGQGTYNEQFF. The CDR3 nucleotides read TGTGCCAGCAGCCCACCGGGACAGGGAACCTACAATGAGCAGTTCTTC. The whole variable domain, filled in from reference TRBV7-9 and TRBJ2-1, reads DTGVSQNPRHKITKRGQNVTFRCDPISEHNRLYWYRQTLGQGPEFLTYFQNEAQLEKSRLLSDRFSAERPKGSFSTLEIQRTEQGDSAMYLCASSPPGQGTYNEQFFGPGTRLTVL.

This clonotype was recorded a few times. The rearrangement uses TRBV3-1 and TRBJ1-5; 8 positions match TRBD1. CDR3 size: 15 residues. V lost 3 bases to trimming and J lost 3 bases; unmatched junction nucleotides: 4. Germline V gene sequence: CDR1 LGHDT, CDR2 YNNKEL (reference sequence). In DNA, the CDR3 is TGTGCCAGCAGCCAGGGGACAGGTGCCAATCAGCCCCAGCATTTT. Protein product: CASSQGTGANQPQHF.

This chain uses TRBV10-1 with TRBJ2-2, with 10 bases that match TRBD1. This CDR3 is 15 amino acids long. CDR1 is WNHNN, CDR2 SYGVQD, per germline (reference sequence). J gave up 3 bases and V 6 bases, and 4 bases lay outside the gene matches. The CDR3 region has the DNA TGCGCCAGCAGCCGGGACAGGGGAGACACCGGGGAGCTGTTTTTT. Encoded protein: CASSRDRGDTGELFF.

This clonotype was detected only a few times. V gene TRBV5-1 combines with J gene TRBJ2-2; tentatively, D is TRBD2 (6 bases). Trimming took 1 base from V and 2 from J, leaving 12 bases between them. The CDR3 contains 16 residues. Germline V CDR1 and CDR2: SGHRS, YFSETQ. This CDR3 reads CASSLSRTTNTGELFF. The DNA of the CDR3 is TGCGCCAGCAGCTTGTCGAGGACTACCAACACCGGGGAGCTGTTTTTT.

The chain employs TRBV5-1 and TRBJ1-1, with 7 bases matching TRBD1. Germline V gene data show CDR1 as SGHRS and CDR2 as YFSETQ. The junction had 12 bases not matched to a gene; V was cut back by 4 bases and J by 3 bases. This CDR3 has 16 amino acids. This CDR3 reads CASSQLGQSVHTEAFF. The CDR3 nucleotides are TGCGCCAGCAGCCAACTGGGACAGTCGGTCCACACTGAAGCTTTCTTT. Full variable domain (remainder filled in from reference TRBV5-1 and TRBJ1-1): KAGVTQTPRYLIKTRGQQVTLSCSPISGHRSVSWYQQTPGQGLQFLFEYFSETQRNKGNFPGRFSGRQFSNSRSEMNVSTLELGDSALYLCASSQLGQSVHTEAFFGQGTRLTVV.

The chain recombines TRBV12-3 or TRBV12-4 with TRBJ2-7; 12 positions agree with TRBD2. V dropped 6 bases and J dropped 2; count of bases not matched to a gene: 11. The CDR3 is made up of 17 amino acids. The CDR3 here is CASRTGRGLAGPYEQYV. In DNA form, the CDR3 reads TGTGCCAGCAGGACCGGTCGCGGACTAGCGGGGCCCTACGAGCAGTACGTC.